These 23 T cell receptor beta chains were all obtained from the same sample, sequenced in a study of cytomegalovirus exposure and HLA in healthy donors. The primer mix had 60 Vbeta and 13 Jbeta primers. Libraries were prepared by immunoSEQ multiplex PCR; TCRdb keeps only in-frame clonotypes and omits some of them. The sample has approximately 140,000 clones; about 73% are singletons. Sequenced sample: PBMCs. The receptors originated from a man aged 35-49 years in good health and CMV-seropositive.

Notes on this clone: The identical CDR3 is also encoded by other nucleotide sequences in the sample. CDR3 bases: TGTGCCAGCAGTTATGGGAGCACCTACGAGCAGTACTTC. It codes for CASSYGSTYEQYF. The rearrangement joins TRBV6-5 to TRBJ2-7, with D possibly matching TRBD2 (5 bases). Germline V CDR1 and CDR2: MNHEY, SVGAGI. V shed 3 bases and J shed 2 bases, with 8 bases lying between them. This CDR3 region has 13 residues.

The rearrangement joins TRBV29-1 to TRBJ2-1, with 10 nucleotides matching TRBD2. The J segment lost 8 bases and the V segment lost 7 bases, leaving 11 bases of the junction unmatched. The germline V gene encodes CDR1 SQVTM and CDR2 ANQGSEA. The CDR3 is 14 amino acids. The CDR3 region is CSDEGSGRPHEQFF. CDR3 bases: TGCAGCGACGAAGGTAGCGGGAGGCCCCATGAGCAGTTCTTC.

The rearrangement joins TRBV27 to TRBJ2-1, with TRBD1 matching over 8 bases. The CDR3 is 20 residues long. Germline CDR1 reads MNHEY; CDR2 reads SMNVEV (reference sequence). V lost 5 bases, J lost 5 bases, and 23 bases stayed unmatched. This chain's CDR3 is CASSLTRQGPFVWEDNEQFF. As DNA, the CDR3 is TGTGCCAGCAGTCTTACCCGACAGGGGCCATTCGTTTGGGAGGACAATGAGCAGTTCTTC.

This chain uses TRBV7-9 with TRBJ2-1; D possibly corresponds to TRBD1 (5 bases). The CDR3 covers 15 residues. Looked up from germline, CDR1 is SEHNR and CDR2 is FQNEAQ (reference sequence). V was pared by 5 bases and J by 4 bases, with 15 bases between. The CDR3 DNA reads as TGTGCCAGCAGCCCAACAGGAACCCGGTACAATGAGCAGTTCTTC. Its translation: CASSPTGTRYNEQFF.

This CDR3 reads CASSTTGLPQHF. The CDR3 DNA sequence: TGTGCCAGCAGTACGACAGGGTTGCCCCAGCATTTT. The V gene is TRBV27, the J gene TRBJ1-5; 7 positions agree with TRBD1. Germline CDR1 and CDR2: MNHEY and SMNVEV (reference sequence). Trimming removed 5 bases from V and 9 bases from J; junction bases left unmatched: 4. The CDR3 extends over 12 amino acids.

This clone was detected a few times. CDR3 DNA sequence: TGTGCCAGCAGCGTAGCTCCCACACCGGAGGGGGAGACCCAGTACTTC. Its protein is CASSVAPTPEGETQYF. This chain links TRBV9 with TRBJ2-5, with TRBD2 as a possible D gene (6 bases). Trimming left V 0 bases short and J 5 bases short, with 17 bases between. CDR1 and CDR2 (germline): SGDLS, YYNGEE. The CDR3 runs to 16 residues.

This chain joins TRBV29-1 and TRBJ1-2, with 9 bases identical to TRBD1. V lost 7 bases, J lost 0 bases, and 9 bases stayed unmatched. This CDR3 region has 15 residues. Looked up from germline, CDR1 is SQVTM and CDR2 is ANQGSEA. This chain's CDR3 is CSANGQGRPNYGYTF. CDR3 coding DNA: TGCAGCGCAAACGGACAGGGGAGGCCTAACTATGGCTACACCTTC.

The chain recombines TRBV5-6 with TRBJ1-3; D is ambiguous. This CDR3 is built from 17 residues. V lost 0 bases and J lost 3, with 16 bases in between. CDR1 is SGHDT and CDR2 is YYEEEE in the germline V gene. The CDR3 DNA reads TGTGCCAGCAGCTTGGTGTATTCGGGGTACGGTGGAAACACCATATATTTT. Translating gives CASSLVYSGYGGNTIYF.

The chain uses TRBV9 and TRBJ1-4, with D possibly TRBD1 on 5 matching bases. Germline values: CDR1 SGDLS, CDR2 YYNGEE. V was trimmed by 0 bases and J by 8 bases, leaving 14 bases between them. The CDR3 runs to 15 residues. CDR3 loop: CASSVVVGGTEKLFF. In DNA form, the CDR3 reads TGTGCCAGCAGCGTAGTGGTGGGGGGTACGGAAAAACTGTTTTTT.

This clone has just a few counts. The chain recombines TRBV15 with TRBJ2-1; D gene uncertain. CDR1 LNHNV and CDR2 YYDKDF come from the germline V gene (reference sequence). This CDR3 has 12 residues. The V gene lost 6 bases and the J gene lost 4 bases, with 7 bases spanning the gap. The DNA for the CDR3 is TGTGCCACCAGGGCGGAATACAATGAGCAGTTCTTC. Translated: CATRAEYNEQFF.

The gene calls are TRBV29-1 and TRBJ2-7, with 9 bases fitting TRBD2. The CDR3 runs 14 residues. V shed 4 bases, J shed 6 bases, and the junction held 10 bases outside the gene matches. From germline, CDR1 is SQVTM and CDR2 ANQGSEA. The CDR3 protein is CSVGSGLASREQYF. The CDR3, as DNA: TGCAGCGTTGGCTCCGGACTAGCGTCCCGCGAGCAGTACTTC.

Here the CDR3 DNA reads TGTGCCAGCAGTGAAGCAGGGGGTAACATTCAGTACTTC. The encoded protein is CASSEAGGNIQYF. The chain recombines TRBV25-1 with TRBJ2-4, with 7 bases matching TRBD1. Unmatched junction bases numbered 2, after V lost 2 bases and J lost 7 bases. The CDR3 totals 13 residues. From germline, CDR1 is MGHDK and CDR2 SYGVNS.

This clone was counted a single time. The V and J genes are TRBV7-3 and TRBJ1-1; 7 bases are shared with TRBD1. Trimming took 5 bases from V and 11 from J; bases not matched to a gene: 14. The CDR3 length is 14 residues. Per the germline V gene, CDR1 is SGHTA and CDR2 is FQGTGA. The CDR3 bases are TGTGCCAGCAGCACCCAACCCAACAGGGGAGAGGCTTTCTTT. Protein product: CASSTQPNRGEAFF.

The rearrangement joins TRBV19 to TRBJ2-4, with TRBD1 matching 9 bases. The CDR3 has 16 amino acids. Germline trimming cut 4 bases from V and 2 bases from J; bases unmatched to any gene: 6. In germline, CDR1 is LNHDA, CDR2 SQIVND (reference sequence). CDR3 protein: CASSTRQGDTKNIQYF. The DNA of the CDR3 is TGTGCCAGTAGTACAAGACAGGGGGACACCAAAAACATTCAGTACTTC.

J is TRBJ1-2 and V is TRBV7-9; maybe TRBD1 (5 bases). The CDR3 covers 15 residues. Trimming left V 5 bases short and J 0 bases short, with 13 bases between. Germline CDR1 reads SEHNR; CDR2 reads FQNEAQ (reference sequence). The CDR3 spells CASSRQGNPNYGYTF. CDR3 DNA sequence: TGTGCCAGCAGCCGGCAGGGAAATCCTAACTATGGCTACACCTTC. Using reference TRBV7-9 and TRBJ1-2 for the parts outside the CDR3, the full variable domain is DTGVSQNPRHKITKRGQNVTFRCDPISEHNRLYWYRQTLGQGPEFLTYFQNEAQLEKSRLLSDRFSAERPKGSFSTLEIQRTEQGDSAMYLCASSRQGNPNYGYTFGSGTRLTVV.

This clone was counted a few times. J is TRBJ1-1 and V is TRBV7-9, with D possibly TRBD1 on 5 matching bases. Germline loops: CDR1 SEHNR, CDR2 FQNEAQ (reference sequence). CDR3 length: 14 residues. V shed 3 bases and J shed 7 bases, with 15 bases lying between them. CDR3 bases: TGTGCCAGCAGCTTTACCCCAAAGGACAATGAAGCTTTCTTT. Its protein product is CASSFTPKDNEAFF.

The chain has TRBV9 and TRBJ2-7, with TRBD1 matching over 9 bases. The germline V gene has CDR1 SGDLS and CDR2 YYNGEE. CDR3 size: 14 residues. V gave up 4 bases and J gave up 4 bases; unmatched junction bases: 6. The CDR3 DNA reads TGTGCCAGCAGCTTAACAGGGACAGGGTACGAGCAGTACTTC. Its protein is CASSLTGTGYEQYF. Combining the CDR3 with reference TRBV9 and TRBJ2-7 gives the whole variable domain DSGVTQTPKHLITATGQRVTLRCSPRSGDLSVYWYQQSLDQGLQFLIQYYNGEERAKGNILERFSAQQFPDLHSELNLSSLELGDSALYFCASSLTGTGYEQYFGPGTRLTVT.

The chain recombines TRBV7-9 with TRBJ2-7, with TRBD1 matching over 8 bases. The germline V gene encodes CDR1 SEHNR and CDR2 FQNEAQ (reference sequence). With V trimmed by 4 bases and J by 5 bases, 7 bases remained unmatched. The CDR3 covers 14 residues. This CDR3 reads CASSSRTGKDEQYF. The CDR3 nucleotides are TGTGCCAGCAGCTCCCGGACAGGGAAGGACGAGCAGTACTTC.

In this sample, this clone turned up a few times. The genes are TRBV5-1 and TRBJ2-1, with 9 bases fitting TRBD2. The CDR3 has 15 residues. With V trimmed by 4 bases and J by 6 bases, 8 bases remained unmatched. CDR1 and CDR2 (germline): SGHRS, YFSETQ. CDR3 nucleotide sequence: TGCGCCAGCAGCGCCTTTGCGGGAGGGCCCAATGAGCAGTTCTTC. Translated: CASSAFAGGPNEQFF.

This chain connects TRBV6-5 to TRBJ2-3; TRBD2 might be the D (6 bases). V dropped 5 bases and J dropped 5 bases, with 14 bases sitting between them. Germline lookup yields CDR1 MNHEY and CDR2 SVGAGI. This CDR3 has 14 amino acids. The CDR3 sequence: CASSRDLAIDTQYF. For the CDR3, the DNA is TGTGCCAGCAGTCGGGACTTAGCAATAGATACGCAGTATTTT.

The chain links TRBV18 to TRBJ2-6; TRBD2 aligns across 10 bases. Looked up from germline, CDR1 is KGHSH and CDR2 is LQKENI. V was pared by 3 bases and J by 3 bases, with 8 bases of the junction left unmatched. This CDR3 spans 18 amino acids. CDR3 in amino acids: CASSPQRGGVSGANVLTF. Here the CDR3 DNA reads TGTGCCAGCTCACCCCAGCGGGGGGGCGTTAGTGGGGCCAACGTCCTGACTTTC. Looking up the rest from reference TRBV18 and TRBJ2-6 gives the full variable domain: NAGVMQNPRHLVRRRGQEARLRCSPMKGHSHVYWYRQLPEEGLKFMVYLQKENIIDESGMPKERFSAEFPKEGPSILRIQQVVRGDSAAYFCASSPQRGGVSGANVLTFGAGSRLTVL.

The chain carries TRBV2 and TRBJ2-7; 7 bases fit TRBD2. The V gene's germline CDR1 is SNHLY and CDR2 FYNNEI. The CDR3 spans 12 residues. Trimming took 8 bases from V and 3 from J; bases not matched to a gene: 4. This chain's CDR3 is CASSSGGYEQYF. Written as DNA, the CDR3 is TGTGCCAGCTCATCGGGGGGCTACGAGCAGTACTTC.

The chain employs TRBV5-3 and TRBJ1-5; perhaps TRBD1 as D (6 bases). Being an ORF, TRBV5-3 has a function that is uncertain. V gave up 1 base and J gave up 5 bases, with 16 bases separating them. The CDR3 contains 16 residues. The CDR3 sequence: CARSLYDGRGYQPQHF. In DNA form, the CDR3 reads TGTGCCAGAAGCTTGTATGACGGCAGGGGCTATCAGCCCCAGCATTTT.